This passage covers 20 T cell receptor beta chains from one sample sequenced in a study of T cells in Graves' hyperthyroidism and ophthalmopathy. The CDR3 regions of TCR beta were amplified from RNA transcripts. Initially, a first-round RT-PCR of the TCR CDR3 employed the HTBI primer set. A single record per CDR3 protein comes from TCRdb applying MiXCR to the multiplex PCR reads. The sample consists of under 700,000 distinct CDR3 sequences, roughly 46% of them appearing once. Sample: peripheral blood or thyroid tissue (not recorded which). The receptors were gathered from a young woman with Graves' hyperthyroidism.

The chain uses TRBV24-1 and TRBJ1-5, with D possibly matching TRBD1 (6 bases). The CDR3 spans 12 residues. CDR1 and CDR2 from the germline V gene are KGHDR and SFDVKD. V was trimmed by 11 bases and J by 11 bases, leaving 18 bases between them. The CDR3 spells CASSPTGLTQHF. As DNA, the CDR3 is TGTGCCAGCTCACCGACAGGTCTTACCCAGCATTTT.

Points on this clonotype: The conserved final phenylalanine or tryptophan is absent from the CDR3, which likely points to a read error. The chain joins TRBV9 to TRBJ1-1; no definite D call. The germline V gene encodes CDR1 SGDLS and CDR2 YYNGEE. This CDR3 spans 14 amino acids. Trimming left V 4 bases short and J 1 base short, with 11 bases between. CDR3 DNA: TGTGCCAGCAGCACATCAGGCCAGAACACTGAAGCTTTCCTT. This gives the protein CASSTSGQNTEAFL.

V usage is TRBV20-1 and J usage is TRBJ1-1, with TRBD1 as a possible D gene (6 bases). Germline V CDR1 and CDR2: DFQATT, SNEGSKA (reference sequence). Trimming shortened V by 0 bases and J by 6 bases, and 14 bases separated the two germline ends. This CDR3 contains 14 residues. The CDR3, as DNA: TGCAGTGCTAGAGATTTCGGGACAATCGCTGAAGCTTTCTTT. Translation: CSARDFGTIAEAFF.

This clonotype was observed a single time. The chain joins TRBV7-9 to TRBJ1-2; 8 nucleotides line up with TRBD1. CDR1 SEHNR and CDR2 FQNEAQ come from the germline V gene (reference sequence). The V segment lost 3 bases and the J segment 1 base; nucleotides outside the gene matches: 13. The CDR3 spans 18 residues. CDR3 in amino acids: CASSFSNRDRTHNYGYTF. In DNA form, the CDR3 reads TGTGCCAGCAGCTTTAGCAACCGGGACAGGACACATAACTATGGCTACACCTTC.

This clonotype was counted only a few times. The chain recombines TRBV12-3 or TRBV12-4 with TRBJ1-1, with 9 bases lining up with TRBD1. The CDR3 length is 12 residues. Losses at the gene ends were 7 bases for V and 5 bases for J; bases not matched to a gene: 2. The CDR3 DNA follows: TGTGCCAGCAACGGACAGGGGACTGAAGCTTTCTTT. It encodes CASNGQGTEAFF.

The rearrangement uses TRBV11-2 and TRBJ1-3; weak D call: TRBD1 (5 bases). The V and J ends lost 5 bases and 2 bases respectively, with 13 bases between them. The CDR3 contains 15 residues. The germline gives CDR1 SGHAT, CDR2 FQNNGV. DNA of the CDR3: TGTGCCAGCAGCCACCTCCAGGGAACTGGAAACACCATATATTTT. Translation: CASSHLQGTGNTIYF.

The rearrangement links TRBV2 to TRBJ2-5; 7 bases are shared with TRBD1. The V and J ends lost 4 bases and 4 bases, in that order; junction bases with no gene match: 6. Looked up from germline, CDR1 is SNHLY and CDR2 is FYNNEI. The CDR3 is made up of 14 amino acids. CDR3 DNA: TGTGCCAGCAGTGTGGGGACAGCCGGAGAGACCCAGTACTTC. Amino acids: CASSVGTAGETQYF.

CDR3 sequence: CASSLDGRSLRTQYF. CDR3 DNA: TGTGCCAGCAGCTTGGATGGGCGGTCGCTTCGGACCCAGTACTTC. The chain combines TRBV5-6 with TRBJ2-5; D not certain. V gave up 0 bases and J gave up 7 bases, with 16 bases separating them. The CDR3 loop spans 15 amino acids. Germline V lookup: CDR1 SGHDT, CDR2 YYEEEE. The full variable domain, completed using reference TRBV5-6 and TRBJ2-5, is DAGVTQSPTHLIKTRGQQVTLRCSPKSGHDTVSWYQQALGQGPQFIFQYYEEEERQRGNFPDRFSGHQFPNYSSELNVNALLLGDSALYLCASSLDGRSLRTQYFGPGTRLLVL.

Comments on this clonotype: A read error may account for a junction end that differs from germline. The rearrangement uses TRBV11-2 and TRBJ1-6; D may be TRBD1 (5 bases). Germline lookup yields CDR1 SGHAT and CDR2 FQNNGV. The CDR3 loop spans 16 amino acids. The CDR3 DNA reads as TGTACCAGCAGCACAGGATCCGGGACTGGTAATTCACCCCTCCACTTT. It translates to CTSSTGSGTGNSPLHF.

This clonotype was seen a few times. The chain recombines TRBV7-2 with TRBJ2-6; D might be TRBD1 (5 bases). V was cut by 5 bases and J by 0 bases, with 11 bases left in between. This CDR3 contains 16 residues. Looked up from germline, CDR1 is SGHTA and CDR2 is FQGNSA. CDR3 in DNA: TGTGCCAGCAGCCAACGACAGTTCTCTGGGGCCAACGTCCTGACTTTC. This encodes CASSQRQFSGANVLTF.

Notes on this clonotype: Possible read error: a much larger clone is one base away. CDR3 in amino acids: CASSSVGTGGDSPLHF. The CDR3 DNA is TGTGCCAGCAGCTCCGTTGGGACAGGGGGCGATTCACCCCTCCACTTT. This chain connects TRBV7-9 to TRBJ1-6; TRBD1 aligns across 12 bases. The germline V gene encodes CDR1 SEHNR and CDR2 FQNEAQ (reference sequence). The CDR3 consists of 16 residues. After removal of 4 bases from V and 8 bases from J, the junction contained 6 bases not matched to a gene.

The rearrangement links TRBV7-9 to TRBJ2-7; 9 bases map to TRBD2. The germline gives CDR1 SEHNR, CDR2 FQNEAQ (reference sequence). This CDR3 region has 15 residues. Unmatched junction bases numbered 7, after V lost 5 bases and J lost 2 bases. The CDR3 coding sequence is TGTGCCAGCAGCCAGGCTAGCGGGACCGCCTACGAGCAGTACTTC. This codes for CASSQASGTAYEQYF.

Only a few counts were recorded for this clonotype. CDR3 coding DNA: TGTGCCAGCAGCACTAGCGGGAGGTCCCCCTCCGCTCCGGATACGCAGTATTTT. This gives the protein CASSTSGRSPSAPDTQYF. The chain uses TRBV2 and TRBJ2-3; 12 bases fit TRBD2. V trimming: 6 bases; J trimming: 6 bases; junction bases outside the gene matches: 16. From germline, CDR1 is SNHLY and CDR2 FYNNEI. CDR3 size: 18 residues.

The chain has TRBV29-1 and TRBJ2-2; no clear D gene. CDR3 length: 13 residues. Deletions cut 3 bases from V and 1 base from J, with 6 bases between. Germline CDR1 and CDR2: SQVTM and ANQGSEA. The CDR3 sequence is CSVDAGNTGELFF. CDR3 nucleotide sequence: TGCAGCGTTGATGCAGGGAACACCGGGGAGCTGTTTTTT.

This sequence joins TRBV19 and TRBJ1-1; no clear D gene. This CDR3 spans 15 amino acids. The V gene's germline CDR1 is LNHDA and CDR2 SQIVND (reference sequence). Trimming took 5 bases from V and 1 from J, leaving 14 bases between them. The CDR3 region has the DNA TGTGCCAGTAGTTCTCCGGTCAAACGGAACACTGAAGCTTTCTTT. It is translated as CASSSPVKRNTEAFF.

This clonotype was seen more than once but under ten times. The rearrangement links TRBV2 to TRBJ1-1; TRBD1 aligns across 11 bases. Germline V gives CDR1 SNHLY, CDR2 FYNNEI. Losses at the gene ends were 6 bases for V and 4 bases for J; bases not matched to a gene: 10. This CDR3 contains 16 residues. In DNA, the CDR3 is TGTGCCAGCAGCCTCTCCGGGACAGGGGGTCTCACTGAAGCTTTCTTT. It encodes CASSLSGTGGLTEAFF. The full variable domain, completed using reference TRBV2 and TRBJ1-1, is EPEVTQTPSHQVTQMGQEVILRCVPISNHLYFYWYRQILGQKVEFLVSFYNNEISEKSEIFDDQFSVERPDGSNFTLKIRSTKLEDSAMYFCASSLSGTGGLTEAFFGQGTRLTVV.

Turning to this clonotype: This may stem from a read error, because a much larger clone lies one nucleotide away. The V call is TRBV2, the J call TRBJ1-5; D not certain. The CDR3 spans 13 residues. CDR1 is SNHLY and CDR2 is FYNNEI in the germline V gene. The CDR3 sequence is CASSATFDQPRHF. The CDR3 coding sequence is TGTGCCAGCAGTGCAACCTTTGATCAGCCCCGGCATTTT.

The chain employs TRBV24-1 and TRBJ1-2; TRBD1 matches at 7 bases. Trimming at V came to 4 bases and at J to 6 bases, leaving 7 bases not matched to a gene. The CDR3 length is 14 residues. Germline V lookup: CDR1 KGHDR, CDR2 SFDVKD. The DNA of the CDR3 is TGTGCCACCAGTGAAAAGGGGGCTGCGAATGGCTACACCTTC. Its protein is CATSEKGAANGYTF.

Comments on this clonotype: A much larger clone differs from this one at a single base, so this may be a read error. The chain is built from TRBV7-7 and TRBJ2-2; no clear D gene. CDR3 length: 13 residues. Germline-derived CDR1 and CDR2 are SSHAT and FNYEAQ (reference sequence). The CDR3 sequence is CAGSLSTGGELFF. The CDR3 DNA is TGTGCTGGCAGCTTGTCCACGGGCGGGGAGCTGTTTTTT.

Turning to this clonotype: This could be a read error, since a much larger clone is one nucleotide away. This chain links TRBV2 with TRBJ1-5, with D tentatively TRBD1 (5 bases). The CDR3 is 13 amino acids. V was pared by 10 bases and J by 4 bases, with 14 bases between. Germline CDR1 and CDR2: SNHLY and FYNNEI. The CDR3 protein is CATRDIWNQPQHF. The CDR3 region has the DNA TGTGCCACCAGGGATATATGGAATCAGCCCCAGCATTTT.